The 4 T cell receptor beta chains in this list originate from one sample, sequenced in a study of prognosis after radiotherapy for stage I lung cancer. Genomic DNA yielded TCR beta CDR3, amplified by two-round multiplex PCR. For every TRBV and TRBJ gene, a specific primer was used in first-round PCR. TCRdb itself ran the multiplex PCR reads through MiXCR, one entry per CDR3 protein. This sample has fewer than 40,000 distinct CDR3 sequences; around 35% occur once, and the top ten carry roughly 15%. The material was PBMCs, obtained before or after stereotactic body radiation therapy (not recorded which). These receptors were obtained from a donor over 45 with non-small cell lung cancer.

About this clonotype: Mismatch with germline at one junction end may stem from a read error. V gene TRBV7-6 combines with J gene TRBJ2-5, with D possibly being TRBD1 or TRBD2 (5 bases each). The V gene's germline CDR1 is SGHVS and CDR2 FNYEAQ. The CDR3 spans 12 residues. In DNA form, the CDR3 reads TGTGCCAGCATCCGCATTTTCGGGACCCATTACTTC. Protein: CASIRIFGTHYF.

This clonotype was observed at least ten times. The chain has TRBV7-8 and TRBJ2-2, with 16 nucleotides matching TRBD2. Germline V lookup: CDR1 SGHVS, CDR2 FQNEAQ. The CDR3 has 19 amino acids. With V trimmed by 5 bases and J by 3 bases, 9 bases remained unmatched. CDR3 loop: CASSRLGTSGGAYTGELFF. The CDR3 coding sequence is TGTGCCAGCAGCCGTCTTGGGACTAGCGGGGGGGCGTACACCGGGGAGCTGTTTTTT.

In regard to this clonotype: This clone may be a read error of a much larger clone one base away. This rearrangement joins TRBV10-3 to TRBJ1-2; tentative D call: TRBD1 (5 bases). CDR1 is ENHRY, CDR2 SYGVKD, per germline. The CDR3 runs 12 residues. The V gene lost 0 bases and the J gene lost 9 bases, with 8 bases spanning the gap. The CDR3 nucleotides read TGTGCCATCAGTGAGTCAGGGGAATGCTACACCTTC. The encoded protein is CAISESGECYTF.

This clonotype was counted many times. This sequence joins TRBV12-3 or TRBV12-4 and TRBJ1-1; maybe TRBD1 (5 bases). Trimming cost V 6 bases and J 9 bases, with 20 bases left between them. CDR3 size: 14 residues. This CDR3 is CASSPRGFETKAFF. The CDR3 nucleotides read TGTGCCAGCAGCCCACGGGGGTTCGAAACTAAAGCTTTCTTT.